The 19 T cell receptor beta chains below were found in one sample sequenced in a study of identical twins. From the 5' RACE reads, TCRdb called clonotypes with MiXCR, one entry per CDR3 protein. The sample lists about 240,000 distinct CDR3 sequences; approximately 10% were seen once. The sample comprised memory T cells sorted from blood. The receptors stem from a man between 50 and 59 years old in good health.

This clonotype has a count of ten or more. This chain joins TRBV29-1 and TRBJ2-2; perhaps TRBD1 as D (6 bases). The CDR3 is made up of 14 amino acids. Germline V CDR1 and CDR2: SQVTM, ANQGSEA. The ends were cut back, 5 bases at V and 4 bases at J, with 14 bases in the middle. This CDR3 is CSVLSGTPTGELFF. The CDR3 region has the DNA TGCAGCGTTCTTTCGGGGACACCCACCGGGGAGCTGTTTTTT.

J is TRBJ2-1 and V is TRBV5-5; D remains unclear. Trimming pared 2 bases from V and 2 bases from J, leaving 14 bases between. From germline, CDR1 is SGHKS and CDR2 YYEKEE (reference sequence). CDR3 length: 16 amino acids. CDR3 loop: CASSFTIIGPYNEQFF. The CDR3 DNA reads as TGTGCCAGCAGCTTCACTATCATCGGCCCCTACAATGAGCAGTTCTTC.

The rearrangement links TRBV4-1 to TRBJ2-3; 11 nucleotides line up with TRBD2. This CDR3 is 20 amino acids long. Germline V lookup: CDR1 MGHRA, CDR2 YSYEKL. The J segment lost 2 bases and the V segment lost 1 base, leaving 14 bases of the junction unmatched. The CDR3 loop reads CASSQGPLTSGVLHTDTQYF. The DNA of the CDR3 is TGCGCCAGCAGCCAAGGACCTCTGACTAGCGGGGTGCTACACACAGATACGCAGTATTTT.

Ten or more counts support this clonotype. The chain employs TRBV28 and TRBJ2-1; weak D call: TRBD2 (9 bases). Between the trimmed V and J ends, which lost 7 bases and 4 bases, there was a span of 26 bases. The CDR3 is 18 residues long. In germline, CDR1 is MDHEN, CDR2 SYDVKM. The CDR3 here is CASNDRGLLLAGYNEQFF. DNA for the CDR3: TGTGCCAGCAACGACAGGGGTCTTTTACTAGCGGGTTACAATGAGCAGTTCTTC. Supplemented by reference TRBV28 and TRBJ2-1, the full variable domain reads DVKVTQSSRYLVKRTGEKVFLECVQDMDHENMFWYRQDPGLGLRLIYFSYDVKMKEKGDIPEGYSVSREKKERFSLILESASTNQTSMYLCASNDRGLLLAGYNEQFFGPGTRLTVL.

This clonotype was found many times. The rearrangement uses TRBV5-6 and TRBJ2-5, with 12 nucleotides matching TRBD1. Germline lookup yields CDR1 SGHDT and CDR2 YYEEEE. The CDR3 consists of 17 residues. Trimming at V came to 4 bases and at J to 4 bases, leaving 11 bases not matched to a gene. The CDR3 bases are TGTGCCAGCAGCATAGGGACAGGGGGCGCTAGTGGAGAGACCCAGTACTTC. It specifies CASSIGTGGASGETQYF. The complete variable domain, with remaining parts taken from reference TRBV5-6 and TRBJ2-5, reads DAGVTQSPTHLIKTRGQQVTLRCSPKSGHDTVSWYQQALGQGPQFIFQYYEEEERQRGNFPDRFSGHQFPNYSSELNVNALLLGDSALYLCASSIGTGGASGETQYFGPGTRLLVL.

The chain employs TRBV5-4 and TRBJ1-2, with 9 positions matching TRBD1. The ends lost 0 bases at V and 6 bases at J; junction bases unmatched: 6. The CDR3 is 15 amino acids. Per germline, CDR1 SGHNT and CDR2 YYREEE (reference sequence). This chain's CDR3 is CASSLAGQGIDGYTF. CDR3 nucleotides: TGTGCCAGCAGCTTGGCAGGACAGGGGATAGATGGCTACACCTTC.

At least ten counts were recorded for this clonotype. Written as DNA, the CDR3 is TGTGCCAGCAGCTTAGCTGCGGGAAACTACGAGCAGTACTTC. Translation: CASSLAAGNYEQYF. The rearrangement joins TRBV7-2 to TRBJ2-7; possibly TRBD2 for D (6 bases). The V end was cut by 0 bases, the J end by 3 bases, with 9 bases between. Germline V lookup: CDR1 SGHTA, CDR2 FQGNSA. CDR3 length: 14 residues.

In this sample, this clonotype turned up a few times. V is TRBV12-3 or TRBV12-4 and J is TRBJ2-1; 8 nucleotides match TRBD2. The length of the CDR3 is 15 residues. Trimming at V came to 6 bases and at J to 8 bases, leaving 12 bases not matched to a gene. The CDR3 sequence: CASRHTGTRSHEQFF. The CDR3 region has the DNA TGTGCCAGCAGACATACCGGGACTAGGTCCCATGAGCAGTTCTTC.

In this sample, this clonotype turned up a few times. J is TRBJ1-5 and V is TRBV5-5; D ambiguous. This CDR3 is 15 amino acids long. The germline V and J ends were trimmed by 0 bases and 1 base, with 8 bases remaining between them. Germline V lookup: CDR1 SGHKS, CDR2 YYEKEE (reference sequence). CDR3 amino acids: CASSLARQSNQPQHF. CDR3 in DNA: TGTGCCAGCAGCTTGGCTAGACAAAGCAATCAGCCCCAGCATTTT.

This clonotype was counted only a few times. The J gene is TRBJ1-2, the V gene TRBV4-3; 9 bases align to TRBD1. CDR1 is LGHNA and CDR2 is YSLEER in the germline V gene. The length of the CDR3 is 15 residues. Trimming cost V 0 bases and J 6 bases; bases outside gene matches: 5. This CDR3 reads CASSQDRDRVHGYTF. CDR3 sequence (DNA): TGCGCCAGCAGCCAAGATCGGGACAGGGTCCATGGCTACACCTTC.

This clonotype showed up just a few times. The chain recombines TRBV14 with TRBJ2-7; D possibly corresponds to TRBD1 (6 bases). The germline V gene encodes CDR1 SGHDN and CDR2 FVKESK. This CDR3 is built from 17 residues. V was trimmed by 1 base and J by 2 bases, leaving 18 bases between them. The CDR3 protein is CASSQGTAFRNPYEQYF. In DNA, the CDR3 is TGTGCCAGCAGCCAAGGGACAGCCTTTAGAAACCCCTACGAGCAGTACTTC.

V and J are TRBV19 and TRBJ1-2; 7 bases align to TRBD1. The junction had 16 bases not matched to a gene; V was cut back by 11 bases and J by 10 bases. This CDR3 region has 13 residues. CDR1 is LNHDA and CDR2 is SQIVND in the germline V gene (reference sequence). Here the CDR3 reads CAARPRGEMVYTF. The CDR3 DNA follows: TGTGCCGCACGCCCCAGGGGGGAGATGGTCTACACCTTC. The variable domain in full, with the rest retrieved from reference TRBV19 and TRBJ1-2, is DGGITQSPKYLFRKEGQNVTLSCEQNLNHDAMYWYRQDPGQGLRLIYYSQIVNDFQKGDIAEGYSVSREKKESFPLTVTSAQKNPTAFYLCAARPRGEMVYTFGSGTRLTVV.

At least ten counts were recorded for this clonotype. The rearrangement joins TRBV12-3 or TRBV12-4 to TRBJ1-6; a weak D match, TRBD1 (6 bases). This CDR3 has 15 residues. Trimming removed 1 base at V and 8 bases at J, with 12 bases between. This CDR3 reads CASSLGFRGYSPLHF. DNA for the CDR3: TGTGCCAGCAGTTTAGGATTCAGGGGTTATTCACCCCTCCACTTT.

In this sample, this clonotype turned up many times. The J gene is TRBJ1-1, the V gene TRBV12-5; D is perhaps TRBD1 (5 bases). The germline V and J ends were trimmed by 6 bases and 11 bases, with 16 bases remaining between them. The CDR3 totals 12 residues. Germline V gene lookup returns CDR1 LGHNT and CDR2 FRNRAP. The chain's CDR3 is CASGRDRGMAFF. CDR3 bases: TGTGCTAGTGGCCGCGACCGGGGCATGGCTTTCTTT.

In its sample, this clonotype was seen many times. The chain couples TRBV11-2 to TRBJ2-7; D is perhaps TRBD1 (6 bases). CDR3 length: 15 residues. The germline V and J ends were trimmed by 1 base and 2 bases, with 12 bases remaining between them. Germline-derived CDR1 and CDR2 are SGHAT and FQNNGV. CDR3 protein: CASSLVGRGTYEQYF. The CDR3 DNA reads TGTGCCAGCAGCTTAGTTGGCAGGGGAACCTACGAGCAGTACTTC. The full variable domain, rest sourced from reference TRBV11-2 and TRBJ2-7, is EAGVAQSPRYKIIEKRQSVAFWCNPISGHATLYWYQQILGQGPKLLIQFQNNGVVDDSQLPKDRFSAERLKGVDSTLKIQPAKLEDSAVYLCASSLVGRGTYEQYFGPGTRLTVT.

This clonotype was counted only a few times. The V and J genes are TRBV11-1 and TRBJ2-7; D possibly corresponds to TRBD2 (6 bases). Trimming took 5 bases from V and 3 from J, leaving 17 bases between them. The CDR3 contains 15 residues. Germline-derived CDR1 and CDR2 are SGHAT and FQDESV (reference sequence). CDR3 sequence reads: CASSPPLTGVYEQYF. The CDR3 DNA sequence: TGTGCCAGCAGCCCACCCCTAACGGGGGTCTACGAGCAGTACTTC.

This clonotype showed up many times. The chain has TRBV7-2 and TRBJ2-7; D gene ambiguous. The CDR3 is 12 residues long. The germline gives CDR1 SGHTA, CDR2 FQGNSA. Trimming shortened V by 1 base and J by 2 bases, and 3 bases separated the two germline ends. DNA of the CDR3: TGTGCCAGCAGCTTAGACGCCTACGAGCAGTACTTC. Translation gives CASSLDAYEQYF.

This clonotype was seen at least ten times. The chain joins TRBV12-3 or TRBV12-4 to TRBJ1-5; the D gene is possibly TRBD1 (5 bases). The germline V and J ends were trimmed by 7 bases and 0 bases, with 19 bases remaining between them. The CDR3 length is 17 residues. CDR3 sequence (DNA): TGTGCCAGCACCCCAGGGATTCCCTCGTATAGCAATCAGCCCCAGCATTTT. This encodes CASTPGIPSYSNQPQHF.

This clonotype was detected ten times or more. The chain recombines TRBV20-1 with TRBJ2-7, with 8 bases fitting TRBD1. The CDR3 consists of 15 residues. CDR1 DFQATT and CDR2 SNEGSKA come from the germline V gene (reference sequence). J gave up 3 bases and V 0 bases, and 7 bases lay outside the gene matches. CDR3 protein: CSARDRGTGGYEQYF. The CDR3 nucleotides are TGCAGTGCTAGAGATCGGGGAACAGGGGGCTACGAGCAGTACTTC.